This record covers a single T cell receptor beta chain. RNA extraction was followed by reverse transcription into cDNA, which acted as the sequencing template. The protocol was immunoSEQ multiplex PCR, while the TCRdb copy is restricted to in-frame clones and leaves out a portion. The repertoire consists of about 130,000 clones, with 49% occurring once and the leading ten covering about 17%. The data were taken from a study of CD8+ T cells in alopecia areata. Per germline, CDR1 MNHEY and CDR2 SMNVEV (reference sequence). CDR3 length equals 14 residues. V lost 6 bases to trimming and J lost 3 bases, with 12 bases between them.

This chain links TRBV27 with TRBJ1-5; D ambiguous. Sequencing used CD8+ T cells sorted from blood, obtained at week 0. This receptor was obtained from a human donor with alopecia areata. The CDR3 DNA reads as TGTGCCAGCAGCCCACACGGCTTCAATCAGCCCCAGCATTTT. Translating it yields CASSPHGFNQPQHF.